This T cell receptor beta chain was obtained from a study of PD-1 blockade in classical Hodgkin lymphoma. The assay was immunoSEQ multiplex PCR, and TCRdb's table has in-frame clones only and misses some. The profile shows 25,000 to 35,000 clones, approximately 85% of them singletons. The CDR3 consists of 15 residues. V lost 1 base and J lost 2; bases outside the gene matches: 5. The germline V gene has CDR1 SGHKS and CDR2 YYEKEE (reference sequence). The time point is: cycle 4 day 1 (C4D1), after 6 weeks of nivolumab. Each patient relapsed following autologous stem cell transplantation, and prior brentuximab vedotin exposure differed. Investigators isolated CD4+ T cells from thawed PBMCs through magnetic negative selection.

The TCR comes from a human donor with classical Hodgkin lymphoma. The sequencing used CD4+ T cells from blood, collected before the fourth cycle of nivolumab. V usage is TRBV5-5 and J usage is TRBJ2-7; the match to TRBD1 covers 8 bases. As DNA, the CDR3 is TGTGCCAGCAGCTTGACCGGGACAGGAACCTACGAGCAGTACTTC. Its translation: CASSLTGTGTYEQYF.